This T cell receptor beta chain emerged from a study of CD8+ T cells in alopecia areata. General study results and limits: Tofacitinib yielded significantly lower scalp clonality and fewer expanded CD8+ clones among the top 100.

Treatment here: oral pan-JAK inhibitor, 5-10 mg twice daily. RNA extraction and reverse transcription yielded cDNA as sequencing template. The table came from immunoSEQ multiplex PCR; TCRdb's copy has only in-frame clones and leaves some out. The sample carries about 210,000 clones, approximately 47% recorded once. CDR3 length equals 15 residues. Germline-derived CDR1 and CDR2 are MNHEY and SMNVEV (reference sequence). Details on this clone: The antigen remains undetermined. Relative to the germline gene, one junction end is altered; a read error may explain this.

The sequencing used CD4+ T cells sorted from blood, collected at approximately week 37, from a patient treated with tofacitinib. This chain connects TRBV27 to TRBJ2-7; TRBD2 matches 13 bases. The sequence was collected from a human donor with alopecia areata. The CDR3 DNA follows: TGTGCCACCCACTCCCCGGGACTAGCGGGACGTGTGGCCAACTTC. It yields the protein CATHSPGLAGRVANF.